The next 2 T cell receptor beta chains were all read from a single sample in a study of beta chain features in type 1 diabetes. The isolated RNA, all of it, was reverse transcribed, so expressed TCRB transcripts were what got sequenced. The assay was immunoSEQ multiplex PCR, and TCRdb's table has in-frame clones only and misses some. The sample has around 140,000 clones, about a tenth seen once; the top ten hold 0.55% to 0.65%. Sample: central memory CD4+ T cells from blood. The source of these receptors is a woman aged 40 to 55 in good health.

This clone was seen more than once but under ten times. The J gene is TRBJ1-6, the V gene TRBV6-1; 8 bases align to TRBD1. V shed 6 bases and J 7 bases; nucleotides not matched to a gene: 5. This CDR3 spans 14 amino acids. In germline, CDR1 is MNHNS, CDR2 SASEGT. CDR3 protein: CASRQGVDNSPLHF. The CDR3 DNA is TGTGCCAGCAGACAGGGGGTTGACAATTCACCCCTCCACTTT.

This clone was counted many times. The rearrangement joins TRBV13 to TRBJ1-6; maybe TRBD1 (6 bases). V dropped 5 bases and J dropped 10 bases, with 12 bases sitting between them. The V gene's germline CDR1 is PRHDT and CDR2 FYEKMQ (reference sequence). This CDR3 is 13 amino acids long. The CDR3 DNA reads as TGTGCCAGCAGCATCAGGGGAGGGTCACCCCTCCACTTT. Translated, it gives CASSIRGGSPLHF. The full variable domain, completed using reference TRBV13 and TRBJ1-6, is AAGVIQSPRHLIKEKRETATLKCYPIPRHDTVYWYQQGPGQDPQFLISFYEKMQSDKGSIPDRFSAQQFSDYHSELNMSSLELGDSALYFCASSIRGGSPLHFGNGTRLTVT.